This T cell receptor (beta chain) originates from a study of tumor-infiltrating lymphocytes in oesophageal squamous cell carcinoma. MiXCR, run by TCRdb on the PCR reads, gives a single entry per CDR3 protein. This sample has fewer than 15,000 distinct CDR3 sequences, with roughly 51% found just once. V lost 1 base, J lost 5 bases, and 8 bases lay in between. The length of the CDR3 is 13 residues. The germline CDR1 and CDR2 sequences are SGHNT and YENEEA. The chain employs TRBV11-3 and TRBJ1-1, with unresolved D. The sequence was collected from a male donor with esophageal squamous cell carcinoma. The sequenced material came from esophageal tumor tissue. Here the CDR3 reads CASSLGERTEAFF. CDR3 DNA sequence: TGTGCCAGCAGCTTAGGGGAGAGAACTGAAGCTTTCTTT.